This TCR beta chain was captured in a study of cytomegalovirus exposure and HLA in healthy donors. Study outcomes and limitations: More clonal expansion characterized HLA-associated TCR beta chains than equally common others in a later analysis.

The PCR used 60 Vbeta and 13 Jbeta primers. Measured with immunoSEQ multiplex PCR; TCRdb has only the in-frame clones, and not every one. Of some 150,000 clones in the sample, about three quarters were seen once. Concerning this clone: Its antigen is still unknown.

The germline gives CDR1 SGHRS, CDR2 YFSETQ. The CDR3 is made up of 14 amino acids. The ends lost 3 bases at V and 15 bases at J; junction bases unmatched: 11. Sampled while nominally healthy, donors likely had unrecorded immune exposures. The sequenced sample consisted of PBMCs. The sequence was collected from a man in his fifties in good health and CMV-seropositive. The gene calls are TRBV5-1 and TRBJ2-1; TRBD2 matches at 11 bases. The CDR3 DNA reads as TGCGCCAGCAGCTCGGGACTAGCGGAATCGAAGGGGTTCTTC. Its translation: CASSSGLAESKGFF. Complete variable domain (other parts from reference TRBV5-1 and TRBJ2-1): KAGVTQTPRYLIKTRGQQVTLSCSPISGHRSVSWYQQTPGQGLQFLFEYFSETQRNKGNFPGRFSGRQFSNSRSEMNVSTLELGDSALYLCASSSGLAESKGFFGPGTRLTVL.